This T cell receptor (beta chain) emerged from a study of blood T cell repertoires in COVID-19 (dated by TCRdb to about 2020). Regarding the complete study: Samples covering the acute and convalescent phases of COVID-19 were provided by collaborators in the United States, Italy and Spain. The repertoires were released in a freely available public database meant as a resource for research on the immune response to SARS-CoV-2. Samples were obtained from the ongoing ImmuneRACE study (first 160 participants) and from over 1,000 subjects provided by 6 global collaborators. Sample metadata almost always included a de-identified subject ID, COVID-19 status, age in years and sex. Where HLA class I and class II types were available, the types were taken from metadata supplied by the sample provider, not from assay-based typing. Deeply sampled blood TCRbeta repertoires from subjects exposed to, actively infected with, or recovered from COVID-19 were included in the dataset. The prospective study material was composed of cDNA or gDNA derived from T cells, B-cell-depleted T cells, or PBMCs. Study-wide findings and limitations: Clinical and demographic metadata were provided uncurated, with the amount varying by source and participant.

At one collaborating source in Seattle, patients were enrolled during active infection and were followed longitudinally through the course of disease. The collaborating institutions used their own protocols to collect whole blood in K2EDTA tubes. For TCRbeta analysis, collaborators shipped samples as frozen whole blood, isolated PBMCs, or DNA extracted from either of those sample types. The immunoSEQ Assay, a bias-controlled multiplex PCR, was used to amplify TCRbeta CDR3 regions from genomic DNA. Per the source publication's procedure: The number of nucleated cells in each sample was estimated by amplification of reference gene primers within the assay. To quantify the absolute abundance of each unique TCRbeta CDR3 rearrangement, sequence reads were collapsed and filtered. Productive Simpson clonality was computed per sample as the square root of Simpson's diversity index over productive rearrangements. Sourced from immuneACCESS, this table was stored by TCRdb with only in-frame sequences that have V and J called. A share of the clones is absent; for the studies checked, an unresolved V gene accounts for under half, and the remainder has no known explanation. V, J and clone size are taken as reported in that table, and D and trimming were inferred from the DNA itself. For this sample the table gives more than 200,000 clones, of which roughly four fifths were detected only once. The top ten clonotypes cover 7% to 10% of the sample.

From its cysteine to its phenylalanine, the CDR3 spans 17 amino acids. Solely the CDR3 DNA is kept, with 51 bases framed from the first base. V is cut back by 1 base and J by 0 bases, with 3 bases in the junction unmatched. For CDR1 and CDR2, the germline V gene lists KGHSH and LQKENI. About this clone: Its antigen is unknown. No clone much larger than this one lies a single base away; base qualities are absent.

The V gene is TRBV18 and the J gene is TRBJ1-2, with 12 bases in between that match TRBD1. This sequence originates from a woman older than 75 with COVID-19, enrolled during active disease. The sequenced sample was peripheral blood. CDR3 protein: CASSPLGTGGSNYGYTF. The nucleotide sequence reads as follows: TGTGCCAGCTCACCACTCGGGACAGGGGGCTCTAACTATGGCTACACCTTC.